This TCR beta chain was sequenced during a study of T cell repertoires in cytomegalovirus infection (dated 2019 in TCRdb). Study-level background: Peptide stimulations targeted recently identified HLA-C-restricted CMV epitopes, whose presentation resists viral immunomodulation, together with well-studied HLA-B-restricted epitopes. The HLA type of each donor mattered for the analysis, because public TCR beta signatures pointed to carriage of CMV infection along with the matching HLA type.

Points the paper makes about the study in general: The ex vivo response was dominated by HLA-C-restricted CMV-specific TCR beta clonotypes, which also provided the single most frequent clonotype in two of eight donors. Carriers of CMV infection plus the relevant HLA type were discriminated by the cumulative frequency of public TCR beta family members in the study cohort and in an independent 352-donor cohort.

The germline V gene supplies CDR1 KGHDR and CDR2 SFDVKD. At the junction V is shortened by 4 bases and J by 6 bases; bases outside the gene matches: 7. From the cysteine up to the phenylalanine, the CDR3 has a length of 15 residues. The sequence is cut down to CDR3 DNA, 45 bases in frame from base 1. The treatment or condition label corresponds to: in vitro stimulation with specific CMV peptide epitopes to enrich CMV-specific T cells. As concerns this clonotype: Its antigen has not been determined. There are no base qualities to consult, and no much larger clone falls within one base.

These reads were obtained on an Illumina HiSeq 1500. TCRdb reprocessing: public reads trimmed at Q25 with fastp, clones called with MiXCR, in-frame beta chains kept. Rows are unified per CDR3 protein, each entry keeping the most common DNA and genes. A total of around 230,000 distinct CDR3 sequences appear in this sample, approximately 40% of them only once. Roughly three fifths of the sample rests with the top ten. Here the sequenced sample was CD8+ T cells from cultured PBMCs, taken from culture after CMV antigen stimulation. The V and J segments used are TRBV24-1 and TRBJ2-3; 9 central nucleotides agree with TRBD2. The source of this sequence is a human donor in good health (CMV status not recorded). Some clones in this sample may be carry-over from other donors' samples. Here the CDR3 is given as CATSDPGTSRDTQYF. The sequenced DNA: TGTGCCACCAGTGACCCCGGGACTAGCCGCGATACGCAGTATTTT.